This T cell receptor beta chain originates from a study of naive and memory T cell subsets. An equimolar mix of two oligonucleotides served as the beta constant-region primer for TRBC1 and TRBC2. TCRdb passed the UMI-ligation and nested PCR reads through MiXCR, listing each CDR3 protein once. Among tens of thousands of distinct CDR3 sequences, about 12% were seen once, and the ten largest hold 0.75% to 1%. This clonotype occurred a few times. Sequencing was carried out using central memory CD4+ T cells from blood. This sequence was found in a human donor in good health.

The DNA for the CDR3 is TGTGCCAGCAGCGCGACTAGCGTCCAAGAGACCCAGTACTTC. This sequence encodes CASSATSVQETQYF. The chain couples TRBV7-2 to TRBJ2-5; TRBD2 aligns across 8 bases. J gave up 1 base and V 5 bases, and 3 bases lay outside the gene matches. This CDR3 is 14 amino acids long. Germline lookup yields CDR1 SGHTA and CDR2 FQGNSA.